Sequencing of this T cell receptor (beta chain) was carried out in a study of cytomegalovirus exposure and HLA in healthy donors. Overall study: A previous analysis identified approximately 120 million unique TCR beta sequences derived from approximately 190 million T cells.

Study outcomes and limitations: In a later analysis, parvovirus B19, influenza, CMV and Epstein-Barr virus appeared linked to several top co-occurrence clusters. In a later analysis, at a false discovery rate of 0.05, under 20,000 TCR beta sequences were associated with HLA alleles.

CDR3 length: 14 residues. Germline CDR1 is SEHNR and CDR2 is FQNEAQ (reference sequence). V was pared by 5 bases and J by 8 bases, with 15 bases between. Turning to this clone: Its antigen is undetermined.

Primers included in the PCR were 60 Vbeta and 13 Jbeta primers. TCRdb keeps only in-frame clones here, not all; method: immunoSEQ multiplex PCR. The sample consists of approximately 59,000 clones, 55% to 65% of them appearing once. The TCR comes from a man aged 25-45 years in good health and CMV-seronegative. The chain employs TRBV7-9 and TRBJ1-4, with D possibly matching TRBD1 (6 bases). Sequencing was done on a sample of PBMCs. The CDR3 DNA follows: TGTGCCAGCAGCCTAACCTCAGGGGACGAAAAACTGTTTTTT. This gives the protein CASSLTSGDEKLFF.